The 2 T cell receptor beta chains in this list originate from one sample, sequenced in a study of T cell repertoires in cytomegalovirus infection (dated by TCRdb to between 2019 and 2020). Sequencing used an Illumina HiSeq 1500. The public reads were quality trimmed at Q25 with fastp and then assembled into clones with MiXCR by TCRdb, keeping productive beta chains. Rows merge per CDR3 protein into single entries with the most common DNA and genes. Here the sample has nearly 700,000 distinct CDR3 sequences; around 31% occur a single time. The top ten hold roughly 18% of the sample. These receptors have no identified antigens. Taken with the paper, the label for treatment or condition translates to: in vitro stimulation with specific CMV peptide epitopes to enrich CMV-specific T cells. Material: cultured PBMCs, obtained from culture after CMV antigen stimulation. The receptors stem from a human donor in good health (CMV status not recorded). Some clones in this sample may be carry-over from other donors' samples.

As to this clonotype: The CDR3 does not close with the conserved phenylalanine or tryptophan, likely indicating a read error. The rearrangement uses TRBV7-8 and TRBJ2-5; D is ambiguous. The CDR3 is 14 amino acids. CDR1 and CDR2 (germline): SGHVS, FQNEAQ. V was trimmed by 6 bases and J by 3 bases, leaving 14 bases between them. CDR3 nucleotides: TGTGCCAGCAGTAGTCAAAGTAGGGAAGAGACCCAGTACCTC. Protein sequence: CASSSQSREETQYL.

This chain links TRBV5-1 with TRBJ2-1, with TRBD2 matching over 8 bases. The germline V gene encodes CDR1 SGHRS and CDR2 YFSETQ. CDR3 length: 18 amino acids. V dropped 1 base and J dropped 2; count of bases not matched to a gene: 11. The CDR3 region has the DNA TGCGCCAGCAGCTTGATCGATCGGGGGGGGGCCCCCTACAATGAGCAGTTCTTC. Translated, it gives CASSLIDRGGAPYNEQFF.